The rows below give T cell receptor beta chains drawn from one sample of a study of blood T cell repertoires in COVID-19. Profiling relied on immunoSEQ multiplex PCR, and the TCRdb table lists in-frame clones only, not all of them. The sample records approximately 76,000 clones, 91% being singletons. Sample: peripheral blood. The origin of the receptors is a human donor in a cohort sampled during active COVID-19. Each CDR3 is given with its conserved first and last residue. The D gene is left open where the match is weak. Expanded clones get a size class; other rows say once, few or many, or leave the size out.

>TRBV2|.|TRBD2|TRBJ2-7
TGTGCCAGCGGGCTAGCGGGGGGGCCCAACGAGCAGTACTTC
CASGLAGGPNEQYF
>TRBV7-6|.|TRBD2|TRBJ2-3
TGTGCCAGCAGCCTAGCGGGGGCAAGCACAGATACGCAGTATTTT
CASSLAGASTDTQYF
>TRBV4-3|few|.|TRBJ1-3
TGCGCCAGCAGCCAAGACAACTTTGGTGGAAACACCATATATTTT
CASSQDNFGGNTIYF
>TRBV2|.|.|TRBJ2-1
TGTGCCAGCAGTGGACAGAGCTCCTACAATGAGCAGTTCTTC
CASSGQSSYNEQFF
>TRBV27|.|TRBD1|TRBJ2-7
TGTGCCAGCAGCCGAGGACAGGGGTTGTACGAGCAGTACTTC
CASSRGQGLYEQYF
>TRBV11-2|.|TRBD2|TRBJ2-7
TGTGCCAGCAGCCTAAAACTAGCGGGGTTGAGCGTGGGGGAGCAGTACTTC
CASSLKLAGLSVGEQYF
>TRBV27|.|.|TRBJ1-1
TGTGCCAGCAGTTTAACCGGGATGAACACTGAAGCTTTCTTT
CASSLTGMNTEAFF
>TRBV2|.|TRBD1|TRBJ1-5
TGTGCCAGCAGAGGGGACAGCTTAGAAGCAAGCAATCAGCCCCAGCATTTT
CASRGDSLEASNQPQHF
>TRBV28|.|TRBD2|TRBJ2-7
TGTGCCAGCAGTTTCTTCGGGCGGGGGGGCGACGAGCAGTACTTC
CASSFFGRGGDEQYF
>TRBV28|once|.|TRBJ1-5
TGTGCCAGCACCTCCTCAGGTGAGCCCGGATGGTTTAGCAATCAGCCCCAGCATTTT
CASTSSGEPGWFSNQPQHF
>TRBV30|once|.|TRBJ1-3
TGTGCCTGGAGTGTACGTCTGTTGGGGAGTTTCGGAAACACCATATATTTT
CAWSVRLLGSFGNTIYF
>TRBV4-1|.|.|TRBJ1-1
TGCGCCAGCAGCCAAGCGGGGTTCGAAGCTTTCTTT
CASSQAGFEAFF
>TRBV28|.|TRBD1|TRBJ1-2
TGTGCCAGCAGTCCCTCCCCGGGACAGCACTATGGCTACACCTTC
CASSPSPGQHYGYTF
>TRBV11-2|.|TRBD1|TRBJ2-7
TGTGCCAGCAGCTTAGCCCGCGACAGGGGGCAGAACGAGCAGTACTTC
CASSLARDRGQNEQYF
>TRBV30|.|.|TRBJ1-3
TGTGCCTGGAGTGTACTGCGGGGGGCTAACTCTGGAAACACCATATATTTT
CAWSVLRGANSGNTIYF
>TRBV28|.|.|TRBJ1-5
TGTGCCAGCTATCCCTCCTACTATAGCAATCAGCCCCAGCATTTT
CASYPSYYSNQPQHF
>TRBV14|.|.|TRBJ1-4
TGTGCCAGCGAGCGGAGGTCAGGGGCGGAAAAACTGTTTTTT
CASERRSGAEKLFF
>TRBV28|.|.|TRBJ1-5
TGTGCCAGCAGCCGACCACGGGGGAGGGATCAGCCCCAGCATTTT
CASSRPRGRDQPQHF
>TRBV28|.|TRBD1|TRBJ2-7
TGTGCCAGCAGTTTCGGACAGGGGGCGGCCTACGAGCAGTACTTC
CASSFGQGAAYEQYF
>TRBV7-8|.|TRBD1|TRBJ1-4
TGTGCCAGCAGCACCTGGACAGGTCGGCCTAATGAAAAACTGTTTTTT
CASSTWTGRPNEKLFF
>TRBV7-8|.|TRBD2|TRBJ2-7
TGTGCCAGCAGCCCGGGGGAGGGTAACTCCTACGAGCAGTACTTC
CASSPGEGNSYEQYF
>TRBV6-5|.|TRBD1|TRBJ1-1
TGTGCCAGCAGCAACGCTAGGACAGGGTACACTGAAGCTTTCTTT
CASSNARTGYTEAFF
>TRBV5-6|.|.|TRBJ1-5
TGTGCCAGCAGCTTGCAGGGTAGAAGCAATCAGCCCCAGCATTTT
CASSLQGRSNQPQHF
>TRBV9|.|TRBD1|TRBJ1-1
TGTGCCAGCAGCGTAGAGGACAGGGTGAACACTGAAGCTTTCTTT
CASSVEDRVNTEAFF
>TRBV10-1|.|.|TRBJ1-2
TGCGCCAGCAGTGAAGAGGGTCATCCCTCGGGCGGCTACACCTTC
CASSEEGHPSGGYTF
>TRBV2|.|.|TRBJ2-7
TGTGCCAGCAGTACAGACCTGGTACCCTACGAGCAGTACTTC
CASSTDLVPYEQYF
>TRBV10-2|.|TRBD1|TRBJ1-6
TGCGCCAGCAGTGAGGTGGACAGGGTTTCACCCCTCCACTTT
CASSEVDRVSPLHF
>TRBV20-1|.|.|TRBJ1-1
TGCAGTGCTAGTGGCCGGGCGGGGACTGAAGCTTTCTTT
CSASGRAGTEAFF
>TRBV27|.|.|TRBJ2-2
TGTGCCAGCAGTTTATTCGTCGGAGGGCCCGGGGAGCTGTTTTTT
CASSLFVGGPGELFF
>TRBV11-2|.|TRBD2|TRBJ2-1
TGTGCCAGCAGCTCTCGACTCCTAGCGGGGGCCTACAATGAGCAGTTCTTC
CASSSRLLAGAYNEQFF
>TRBV5-4|.|.|TRBJ1-5
TGTGCCAGCAGCTTGGGCGGAGATCAGCCCCAGCATTTT
CASSLGGDQPQHF
>TRBV11-2|.|TRBD1|TRBJ2-7
TGTGCCAGCAGCCCAACCCGCGGGACAGGGGCCTACGAGCAGTACTTC
CASSPTRGTGAYEQYF
>TRBV2|once|.|TRBJ1-1
TGTGCCAGCAGGGGGGGTCGGGGGTTTGGTAGGACCACTGAAGCTTTCTTT
CASRGGRGFGRTTEAFF
>TRBV5-4|.|.|TRBJ1-2
TGTGCCAGCAGCTTGGTGGGGGCAGGTGGCTACACCTTC
CASSLVGAGGYTF
>TRBV5-1|.|.|TRBJ2-7
TGCGCCAGCAGCTTGGAGAGCGCGGTATCCTACGAGCAGTACTTC
CASSLESAVSYEQYF
>TRBV10-3|.|TRBD1|TRBJ1-2
TGTGCCATCAGTGAGCGCGGACAGGGGGAGTCTGGCTACACCTTC
CAISERGQGESGYTF
>TRBV7-9|.|TRBD2|TRBJ2-5
TGTGCCAGCAGCTTAGGGGAGCGGGGGGCCCAAGAGACCCAGTACTTC
CASSLGERGAQETQYF
>TRBV11-2|.|.|TRBJ2-7
TGTGCCAGCAGCTTAAGAGGTCACGAGCAGTACTTC
CASSLRGHEQYF
>TRBV7-8|.|.|TRBJ1-1
TGTGCCAGCAGCCCACTACAGGGGAACACTGAAGCTTTCTTT
CASSPLQGNTEAFF
>TRBV4-1|.|.|TRBJ2-7
TGCGCCAGCAGCCAAGTTCCGTCCCCTAGCTCCTACGAGCAGTACTTC
CASSQVPSPSSYEQYF
>TRBV5-8|.|TRBD1|TRBJ1-3
TGTGCCAGCAGCTGGACAGGGGATGGAAACACCATATATTTT
CASSWTGDGNTIYF